This TCR beta chain comes out of a study of blood T cells in healthy people across ages. Study information: Template switching caught about one barcoded beta molecule for each two T cells.

Using a J-beta primer mix together with a sample-barcoded 5' primer, a second PCR was run for roughly 7 to 11 cycles. TCRdb redid the calling of the 5' RACE reads with MiXCR, one entry per CDR3 protein. The sample lists around 750,000 distinct CDR3 sequences, approximately 55% occurring once. About this clonotype: The antigen is not known.

Study results and limitations: Donors of long life had a larger count of naive CD4+ cells and greater diversity than aged donors.

This receptor was taken from an elderly man in good health. Sample: blood.

DNA of the CDR3: TGTGCCAGCAGTAGCTCAGGATTCCGGCCTAATTCACCCCTCCACTTT. Encoded protein: CASSSSGFRPNSPLHF. The chain carries TRBV2 and TRBJ1-6; D gene uncertain. V lost 5 bases and J lost 6, with 17 bases in between. The CDR3 runs to 16 residues. Germline V gene sequence: CDR1 SNHLY, CDR2 FYNNEI. The full variable domain, in which reference TRBV2 and TRBJ1-6 provide the parts outside the CDR3, is EPEVTQTPSHQVTQMGQEVILRCVPISNHLYFYWYRQILGQKVEFLVSFYNNEISEKSEIFDDQFSVERPDGSNFTLKIRSTKLEDSAMYFCASSSSGFRPNSPLHFGNGTRLTVT.